This TCR beta chain was captured in a study of cytomegalovirus exposure and HLA in healthy donors. General study results and limits: A missense DCLRE1C variant was associated with V- and J-gene trimming of TCR beta chains in a later analysis, and an independent cohort replicated the association. Rare TCR sequences predominated, though certain public TCRs were found in many donors. There were 160 or so TCR beta chains listed as cytomegalovirus-associated.

In the case of this clone: Antigen: not known.

The PCR was carried out with 60 Vbeta primers and 13 Jbeta primers. Libraries were prepared by immunoSEQ multiplex PCR; TCRdb keeps only in-frame clonotypes and omits some of them. The sample carries 95,000 to 150,000 clones, 81% recorded once. The CDR3 loop spans 14 amino acids. Germline values: CDR1 LGHNT, CDR2 FRNRAP. V lost 5 bases to trimming and J lost 6 bases; unmatched junction nucleotides: 10. The sequenced material came from PBMCs. The rearrangement links TRBV12-5 to TRBJ2-7; the match to TRBD1 covers 7 bases. The sequence was obtained from a man aged 18 to 35 in good health and CMV-seronegative. CDR3 in amino acids: CASGAGTVSSEQYF. For the CDR3, the DNA is TGTGCTAGTGGTGCCGGGACAGTATCTTCCGAGCAGTACTTC.